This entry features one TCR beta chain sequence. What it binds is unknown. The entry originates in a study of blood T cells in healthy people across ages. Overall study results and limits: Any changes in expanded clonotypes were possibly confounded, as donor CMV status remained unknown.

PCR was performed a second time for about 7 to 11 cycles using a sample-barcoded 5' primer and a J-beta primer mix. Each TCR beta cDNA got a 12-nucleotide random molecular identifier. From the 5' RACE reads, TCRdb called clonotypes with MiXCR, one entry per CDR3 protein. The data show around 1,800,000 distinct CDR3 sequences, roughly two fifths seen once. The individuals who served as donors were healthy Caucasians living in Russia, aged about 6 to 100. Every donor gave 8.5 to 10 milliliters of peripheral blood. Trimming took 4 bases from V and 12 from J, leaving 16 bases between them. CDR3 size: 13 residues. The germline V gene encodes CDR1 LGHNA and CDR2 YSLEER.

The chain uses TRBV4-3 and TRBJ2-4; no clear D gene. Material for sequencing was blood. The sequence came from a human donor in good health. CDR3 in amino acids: CASSLQTVSTQYF. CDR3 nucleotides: TGCGCCAGCAGCCTCCAGACGGTGTCAACTCAGTACTTC.